This T cell receptor beta chain emerged from a study of PD-1 blockade in classical Hodgkin lymphoma. Notes on the study in general: By C4D1 there was a significant rise in CD4+ TCR diversity but not in CD8+ TCR diversity. It was reported that newly diagnosed patients had less baseline TCR diversity than healthy donors. Complete responders entered with baseline diversity on par with newly diagnosed patients, the results showed.

About this clone: Its antigen is unidentified.

All patients relapsed after autologous stem cell transplantation, and brentuximab vedotin exposure varied. The patients, who had relapsed/refractory classical Hodgkin lymphoma, achieved best responses of complete response, partial response or progressive disease. This CDR3 is built from 13 residues. CDR1 SGHDN and CDR2 FVKESK come from the germline V gene. V was cut by 1 base and J by 9 bases, with 10 bases left in between. Profiled with immunoSEQ multiplex PCR; TCRdb holds only in-frame clones, not every one. The data contain 15,000 to 20,000 clones, about 80% of them singletons. The sequences come from peripheral blood mononuclear cells (PBMCs), collected at baseline. The origin of this receptor is a human donor with classical Hodgkin lymphoma. The chain combines TRBV14 with TRBJ2-4; no clear D. The CDR3 loop reads CASSQGGRSIQYF. The DNA for the CDR3 is TGTGCCAGCAGCCAAGGAGGACGAAGCATTCAGTACTTC.